Each of the 8 T cell receptor beta chains below was sequenced from the same sample in a study of blood T cells in healthy people across ages (dated by TCRdb to between 2015 and 2016). Library prep was done by 5' RACE. The instrument given in TCRdb is Illumina HiSeq 2500. A second PCR of roughly 7 to 11 cycles was performed with a sample-barcoded 5' primer and a J-beta primer mix. TCRdb reran the public reads through fastp at Q25 and MiXCR, keeping productive beta chains. Every CDR3 protein is listed once, alongside the most common genes and DNA of its rows. The sample contains approximately 820,000 distinct CDR3 sequences, under 45% of them found a single time. Roughly 19% of the sample lies in the top ten. The sample was blood. These TCRs come from a man aged 60 to 75 in good health.

At least ten counts were recorded for this clonotype. The chain combines TRBV7-2 with TRBJ2-2; 11 bases match TRBD2. This CDR3 is built from 19 residues. Looked up from germline, CDR1 is SGHTA and CDR2 is FQGNSA. Trimming took 1 base from V and 3 from J; bases not matched to a gene: 10. In nucleotides, the CDR3 is TGTGCCAGCAGCTTAGGGGCTAGCGGGGGGACGGGAGACACCGGGGAGCTGTTTTTT. Translated: CASSLGASGGTGDTGELFF.

This rearrangement joins TRBV15 to TRBJ2-1; D gene unclear. There are 16 residues in the CDR3. V was shortened by 4 bases and J by 0 bases, with 13 bases between the two germline ends. Germline V gives CDR1 LNHNV, CDR2 YYDKDF (reference sequence). The CDR3: CATSKSVRGSYNEQFF. The CDR3, as DNA: TGTGCCACCAGCAAATCGGTCAGAGGCTCCTACAATGAGCAGTTCTTC.

The chain's CDR3 is CASSYRVGDTQYF. The CDR3 DNA reads as TGTGCCAGCAGCTACAGGGTAGGGGATACGCAGTATTTT. The rearrangement uses TRBV5-5 and TRBJ2-3; maybe TRBD1 (6 bases). V gave up 3 bases and J gave up 6 bases, with 11 bases separating them. Germline assignment: CDR1 SGHKS and CDR2 YYEKEE (reference sequence). The CDR3 spans 13 residues.

The V and J genes are TRBV4-3 and TRBJ2-5, with unresolved D. V lost 1 base and J lost 3, with 15 bases in between. The CDR3 contains 16 residues. Germline V lookup: CDR1 LGHNA, CDR2 YSLEER. The CDR3 is CASSQASKGFEETQYF. The DNA for the CDR3 is TGCGCCAGCAGCCAAGCGTCTAAGGGATTTGAAGAGACCCAGTACTTC.

This chain links TRBV7-2 with TRBJ2-7, with D uncertain. The ends were cut back, 3 bases at V and 3 bases at J, with 9 bases in the middle. This CDR3 has 13 residues. Looked up from germline, CDR1 is SGHTA and CDR2 is FQGNSA. CDR3 region: CASSLPTVYEQYF. The CDR3 DNA follows: TGTGCCAGCAGCTTGCCGACTGTCTACGAGCAGTACTTC.

This clonotype has only a few counts. J is TRBJ1-5 and V is TRBV14, with D perhaps matching TRBD1 (6 bases). CDR1 and CDR2 from the germline V gene are SGHDN and FVKESK. The CDR3 length is 20 residues. The germline V and J ends were trimmed by 0 bases and 0 bases, with 21 bases remaining between them. This CDR3 reads CASSQDLTGTQKYSNQPQHF. Here the CDR3 DNA reads TGTGCCAGCAGCCAAGATCTTACAGGGACTCAAAAATATAGCAATCAGCCCCAGCATTTT.

V gene TRBV4-1 combines with J gene TRBJ2-7; 13 positions agree with TRBD2. The DNA end lines up better with TRBJ2-5; the J call may be wrong. The CDR3 runs to 17 residues. Germline V CDR1 and CDR2: MGHRA, YSYEKL. The CDR3 reads CASSQAGTSGVRETQYF. The CDR3 nucleotides read TGCGCCAGCAGCCAAGCAGGGACTAGCGGGGTTCGAGAGACCCAGTACTTC.

The chain combines TRBV6-2 or TRBV6-3 with TRBJ2-5, with D maybe TRBD2 (5 bases). This CDR3 has 13 amino acids. Trimming took 4 bases from V and 4 from J, leaving 10 bases between them. Germline values: CDR1 MNHEY, CDR2 SVGEGT. The chain's CDR3 is CASSSGVRETQYF. CDR3 DNA sequence: TGTGCCAGCAGTTCCGGGGTAAGAGAGACCCAGTACTTC.